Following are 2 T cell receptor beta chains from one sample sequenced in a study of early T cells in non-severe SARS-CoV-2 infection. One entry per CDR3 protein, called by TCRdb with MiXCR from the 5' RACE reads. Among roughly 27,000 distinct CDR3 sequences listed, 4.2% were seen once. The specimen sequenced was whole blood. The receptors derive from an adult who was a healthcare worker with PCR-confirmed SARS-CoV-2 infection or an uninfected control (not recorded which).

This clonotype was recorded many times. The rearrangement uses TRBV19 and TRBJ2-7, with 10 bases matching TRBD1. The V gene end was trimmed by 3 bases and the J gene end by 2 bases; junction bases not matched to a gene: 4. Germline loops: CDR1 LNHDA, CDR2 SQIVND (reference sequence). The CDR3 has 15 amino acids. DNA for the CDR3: TGTGCCAGTAGTATCCTGGGACAGGGGACCTACGAGCAGTACTTC. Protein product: CASSILGQGTYEQYF.

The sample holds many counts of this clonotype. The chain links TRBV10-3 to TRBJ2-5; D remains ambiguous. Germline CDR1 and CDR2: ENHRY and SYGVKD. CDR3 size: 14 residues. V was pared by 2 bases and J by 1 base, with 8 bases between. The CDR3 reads CAISERQVQETQYF. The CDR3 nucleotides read TGTGCCATCAGTGAGAGGCAGGTCCAAGAGACCCAGTACTTC.